This record looks at one T cell receptor (beta chain) sequence and its context. Unmatched junction bases numbered 8, after V lost 7 bases and J lost 14 bases. The CDR3 is 11 amino acids. Per germline, CDR1 SGDLS and CDR2 YYNGEE. Using immunoSEQ multiplex PCR, the repertoire was profiled, and TCRdb retains in-frame clones only, with some absent. The top ten clones hold 0.25% of a sample with about 85,000 clones, less than 95% of them seen once. The entry originates in a study of technical replicates of blood from a handful of donors. The clonotype comes from a human donor in good health. The sample consisted of T cells isolated from PBMCs. The J gene is TRBJ2-1, the V gene TRBV9, with 8 bases aligning to TRBD2. The CDR3 DNA follows: TGTGCCAGCGGGGACACGGGAGGGGAGTTCTTC. Protein: CASGDTGGEFF.